This passage covers 10 T cell receptor beta chains from one sample sequenced in a study of regulatory T cells in long-lasting Graves disease. Researchers made TCR beta libraries by using iRepertoire HTBI primers and running Arm-PCR on CDR3 regions. TCRdb fed the multiplex PCR reads into MiXCR, producing one record per CDR3 protein. The profile shows roughly 560,000 distinct CDR3 sequences, roughly 15% of them singletons. Time point reported: newly diagnosed GD, antithyroid drugs for less than 3 months. RNA isolated from PBMCs was used to make the TCR library. The data were also submitted as part of a second study, on T cells in Graves' hyperthyroidism and ophthalmopathy.

Sequencing was performed on peripheral blood mononuclear cells (PBMCs), taken at new diagnosis, from a patient treated with antithyroid drugs. Receptor source: a woman aged 40 to 65 with Graves disease.

This clonotype was detected many times. The CDR3 bases are TGTGCCAGCAGTTTTGGACTGCCCTACGAGCAGTACTTC. It encodes CASSFGLPYEQYF. The chain uses TRBV28 and TRBJ2-7; D might be TRBD2 (5 bases). Trimming cost V 3 bases and J 2 bases, with 8 bases left between them. This CDR3 spans 13 amino acids. CDR1 is MDHEN and CDR2 is SYDVKM in the germline V gene.

The J gene is TRBJ1-6, the V gene TRBV2; 7 positions agree with TRBD1. The CDR3 is 15 amino acids. V dropped 6 bases and J dropped 7; count of bases not matched to a gene: 9. The germline CDR1 and CDR2 sequences are SNHLY and FYNNEI. The CDR3: CASSPWDSSNSPLHF. The DNA for the CDR3 is TGTGCCAGCAGCCCCTGGGACAGCTCAAATTCACCCCTCCACTTT.

This clonotype came up many times. One junction end does not reproduce the germline sequence, and a read error may be involved. This chain links TRBV19 with TRBJ1-1; D is ambiguous. From germline, CDR1 is LNHDA and CDR2 SQIVND (reference sequence). This CDR3 contains 11 residues. This CDR3 reads CASSENIEAFF. For the CDR3, the DNA is TGTGCCAGTAGTGAAAACATTGAAGCTTTCTTT.

The V call is TRBV3-1, the J call TRBJ2-7, with TRBD1 identical over 7 bases. Unmatched junction bases numbered 1, after V lost 0 bases and J lost 2 bases. The CDR3 totals 14 residues. The germline gives CDR1 LGHDT, CDR2 YNNKEL (reference sequence). This chain's CDR3 is CASSQDGQAYEQYF. In nucleotides, the CDR3 is TGTGCCAGCAGCCAAGATGGACAGGCCTACGAGCAGTACTTC.

The chain links TRBV18 to TRBJ2-5, with TRBD2 identical over 8 bases. This CDR3 has 15 amino acids. Losses at the gene ends were 5 bases for V and 3 bases for J; bases not matched to a gene: 8. Looked up from germline, CDR1 is KGHSH and CDR2 is LQKENI. This CDR3 is CASSYGAGEKETQYF. As DNA, the CDR3 is TGTGCCAGCTCATATGGAGCGGGGGAAAAAGAGACCCAGTACTTC.

On this clonotype itself: The junction differs from germline at one of its ends, possibly a read error. The rearrangement uses TRBV28 and TRBJ2-6; TRBD2 might be the D (6 bases). CDR3 length equals 14 residues. CDR1 MDHEN and CDR2 SYDVKM come from the germline V gene. In nucleotides, the CDR3 is TGTGCCACCTCCGAAGGGACTGGGGCCAACGTCCTGACCTTC. Translation gives CATSEGTGANVLTF.

Notes on this clonotype: A much larger clone is a single base away; this may be a read error. The chain is built from TRBV6-2 or TRBV6-3 and TRBJ2-5; D remains ambiguous. The V and J ends lost 5 bases and 2 bases respectively, with 12 bases between them. Germline CDR1 and CDR2: MNHEY and SVGEGT. This CDR3 comprises 14 residues. CDR3 in amino acids: CASSATHLQETQYF. The CDR3 DNA is TGTGCCAGCAGTGCGACACATCTACAAGAGACCCAGTACTTC.

This clonotype was detected a few times. V is TRBV12-3 or TRBV12-4 and J is TRBJ2-5; D may match TRBD1 or TRBD2 (5 bases each). The CDR3 covers 12 residues. V shed 8 bases and J shed 7 bases, with 14 bases lying between them. The CDR3 nucleotides read TGTGCCAGCCGCGTCGGGGCGGGGACCCAGTACTTC. It encodes CASRVGAGTQYF.

This clonotype was detected only a few times. The chain links TRBV4-1 to TRBJ2-5; 9 bases line up with TRBD1. The CDR3 runs 16 residues. V gave up 0 bases and J gave up 4 bases; unmatched junction bases: 6. Looked up from germline, CDR1 is MGHRA and CDR2 is YSYEKL. The CDR3 sequence is CASSQETGGGRETQYF. CDR3 nucleotides: TGCGCCAGCAGCCAAGAAACAGGGGGCGGAAGAGAGACCCAGTACTTC.

This clonotype was seen a handful of times. V usage is TRBV20-1 and J usage is TRBJ2-3; 8 bases line up with TRBD2. The V gene end was trimmed by 2 bases and the J gene end by 2 bases; junction bases not matched to a gene: 12. The CDR3 has 17 residues. Germline V gene data show CDR1 as DFQATT and CDR2 as SNEGSKA (reference sequence). This CDR3 reads CSARPASAGGPTDTQYF. The CDR3 nucleotides are TGCAGTGCTAGACCGGCCTCGGCGGGGGGACCCACAGATACGCAGTATTTT.